The 22 T cell receptor beta chains below come from one sample, sequenced in a study of T-cell memory formation after mild COVID-19. TCRdb reprocessed the 5' RACE reads with MiXCR, giving one entry per CDR3 protein. The sample holds roughly 370,000 distinct CDR3 sequences, 15% to 20% seen once. The sample taken for sequencing was PBMCs or a T cell subset sorted from them (not recorded which). The source is a man younger than 35 who had mild COVID-19 (a few samples of this study predate the infection). Cell type and time point are not known.

The chain joins TRBV12-3 or TRBV12-4 to TRBJ1-4; 7 bases are shared with TRBD1. The V gene end was trimmed by 6 bases and the J gene end by 10 bases; junction bases not matched to a gene: 14. There are 15 residues in the CDR3. Written as DNA, the CDR3 is TGTGCCAGCAGGGAGTACGGGACAGTTGGGGGAAAACTGTTTTTT. Translation: CASREYGTVGGKLFF.

The chain uses TRBV28 and TRBJ2-2, with D possibly being TRBD1 (5 bases). The CDR3 extends over 15 amino acids. The V gene's germline CDR1 is MDHEN and CDR2 SYDVKM. V was shortened by 3 bases and J by 5 bases, with 13 bases between the two germline ends. The CDR3 DNA reads as TGTGCCAGCAGTTTCGCAGGGATCTCGACCGGGGAGCTGTTTTTT. This codes for CASSFAGISTGELFF.

The J gene is TRBJ2-7, the V gene TRBV11-2; the D gene is possibly TRBD2 (6 bases). V lost 2 bases, J lost 0 bases, and 11 bases lay in between. The germline V gene has CDR1 SGHAT and CDR2 FQNNGV. The CDR3 length is 15 residues. The CDR3 DNA follows: TGTGCCAGCAGCTTAATTGGGGACTCCTCCTACGAGCAGTACTTC. Translating gives CASSLIGDSSYEQYF. Drawing the rest from reference TRBV11-2 and TRBJ2-7, the complete variable domain is EAGVAQSPRYKIIEKRQSVAFWCNPISGHATLYWYQQILGQGPKLLIQFQNNGVVDDSQLPKDRFSAERLKGVDSTLKIQPAKLEDSAVYLCASSLIGDSSYEQYFGPGTRLTVT.

This chain uses TRBV20-1 with TRBJ1-2, with a possible D match to TRBD1 (6 bases). Trimming stripped 2 bases from V and 8 bases from J, with 21 bases between. This CDR3 contains 15 residues. CDR1 is DFQATT, CDR2 SNEGSKA, per germline (reference sequence). CDR3 sequence (DNA): TGCAGTGCTAGACATACCACCAAGGCAGGGGTCGGCTACACCTTC. Its protein is CSARHTTKAGVGYTF.

With respect to this clonotype: Relative to the germline gene, one junction end is altered; a read error may explain this. This rearrangement joins TRBV20-1 to TRBJ2-2; 9 bases are shared with TRBD1. CDR1 DFQATT and CDR2 SNEGSKA come from the germline V gene (reference sequence). This CDR3 has 16 amino acids. CDR3 sequence (DNA): TGCAGTGCTAGAAAAACCGGGACAGGGCATACCGGGGAGCTGTATTTT. Protein: CSARKTGTGHTGELYF.

This clonotype was counted between two and nine times. The V gene is TRBV10-3, the J gene TRBJ2-3; weak D call: TRBD1 (5 bases). Trimming took off 2 bases at V and 8 bases at J, with 17 bases between the two ends. CDR3 size: 15 residues. Per the germline V gene, CDR1 is ENHRY and CDR2 is SYGVKD. The CDR3 nucleotides read TGTGCCATCAGTGAGGCCGTTGGGGCCTACGGTACGCAGTATTTT. As protein: CAISEAVGAYGTQYF.

The gene calls are TRBV19 and TRBJ1-5, with TRBD1 identical over 8 bases. V lost 4 bases to trimming and J lost 3 bases; unmatched junction nucleotides: 8. Per the germline V gene, CDR1 is LNHDA and CDR2 is SQIVND (reference sequence). The CDR3 consists of 16 residues. This CDR3 reads CASSTMTGDPNQPQHF. DNA for the CDR3: TGTGCCAGTAGTACCATGACAGGGGATCCCAATCAGCCCCAGCATTTT.

The chain recombines TRBV7-9 with TRBJ2-7; TRBD1 matches at 7 bases. CDR3 size: 13 residues. V lost 3 bases, J lost 6 bases, and 5 bases stayed unmatched. Germline assignment: CDR1 SEHNR and CDR2 FQNEAQ (reference sequence). Written as DNA, the CDR3 is TGTGCCAGCAGCTTTTTGCAGGGGGTCGAGCAGTACTTC. The encoded protein is CASSFLQGVEQYF.

This clonotype was counted between two and nine times. V and J are TRBV5-1 and TRBJ1-2, with unresolved D. CDR3 length: 13 amino acids. Germline loops: CDR1 SGHRS, CDR2 YFSETQ. V lost 3 bases, J lost 5 bases, and 11 bases lay in between. The CDR3 DNA follows: TGCGCCAGCAGCTGGGGTAGGATTTATGGCTACACCTTC. Translated, it gives CASSWGRIYGYTF.

This clonotype was counted a few times. This chain uses TRBV7-9 with TRBJ1-5; tentative D call: TRBD1 (6 bases). Trimming removed 5 bases from V and 4 bases from J, with 12 bases in between. Germline loops: CDR1 SEHNR, CDR2 FQNEAQ (reference sequence). The CDR3 consists of 14 residues. CDR3 DNA sequence: TGTGCCAGCAGCCCCGGGACACCGAATCAGCCCCAGCATTTT. Translated: CASSPGTPNQPQHF.

This clonotype has ten or more counts. V is TRBV20-1 and J is TRBJ2-7; the D gene is possibly TRBD2 (6 bases). Trimming left V 1 base short and J 3 bases short, with 10 bases between. The CDR3 covers 13 residues. CDR1 DFQATT and CDR2 SNEGSKA come from the germline V gene (reference sequence). In DNA, the CDR3 is TGCAGTGCTAGAGGGGGAGGCCGCTACGAGCAGTACTTC. This sequence encodes CSARGGGRYEQYF.

A few counts support this clonotype. The V call is TRBV20-1, the J call TRBJ2-7; 10 positions agree with TRBD1. CDR3 length equals 13 residues. Germline V gene data show CDR1 as DFQATT and CDR2 as SNEGSKA (reference sequence). Losses at the gene ends were 1 base for V and 6 bases for J; bases not matched to a gene: 3. CDR3 amino acids: CSARGDRGPEQYF. CDR3 nucleotides: TGCAGTGCTAGAGGGGACAGGGGCCCCGAGCAGTACTTC.

This clonotype came up many times. The CDR3 region is CASSTRGPDTQYF. The CDR3 region has the DNA TGTGCCAGCAGCACCCGGGGTCCAGATACGCAGTATTTT. This chain uses TRBV7-9 with TRBJ2-3; D possibly corresponds to TRBD2 (5 bases). The CDR3 extends over 13 amino acids. CDR1 SEHNR and CDR2 FQNEAQ come from the germline V gene (reference sequence). V lost 5 bases to trimming and J lost 4 bases, with 10 bases between them. Filled out from reference TRBV7-9 and TRBJ2-3, the complete variable domain reads DTGVSQNPRHKITKRGQNVTFRCDPISEHNRLYWYRQTLGQGPEFLTYFQNEAQLEKSRLLSDRFSAERPKGSFSTLEIQRTEQGDSAMYLCASSTRGPDTQYFGPGTRLTVL.

Only a few counts were recorded for this clonotype. The V gene is TRBV4-2, the J gene TRBJ2-1; 9 nucleotides agree with TRBD2. V dropped 3 bases and J dropped 4; count of bases not matched to a gene: 7. Germline V gene lookup returns CDR1 LGHNA and CDR2 YNFKEQ. This CDR3 has 16 amino acids. The CDR3 DNA follows: TGTGCCAGCAGCCATGAAACTAGCGGGCCTTACAATGAGCAGTTCTTC. It codes for CASSHETSGPYNEQFF.

The chain links TRBV3-1 to TRBJ1-1; possible D gene TRBD1, 5 bases. The CDR3 loop spans 16 amino acids. Germline V lookup: CDR1 LGHDT, CDR2 YNNKEL (reference sequence). Trimming left V 0 bases short and J 0 bases short, with 11 bases between. The CDR3 sequence is CASSQDPGRLNTEAFF. The CDR3 nucleotides are TGTGCCAGCAGCCAAGACCCGGGACGGCTGAACACTGAAGCTTTCTTT. Variable domain in full (rest from reference TRBV3-1 and TRBJ1-1): DTAVSQTPKYLVTQMGNDKSIKCEQNLGHDTMYWYKQDSKKFLKIMFSYNNKELIINETVPNRFSPKSPDKAHLNLHINSLELGDSAVYFCASSQDPGRLNTEAFFGQGTRLTVV.

This clonotype showed up many times. The rearrangement joins TRBV4-1 to TRBJ2-2; 8 bases map to TRBD2. This CDR3 region has 17 residues. The V gene's germline CDR1 is MGHRA and CDR2 YSYEKL. V shed 0 bases, J shed 6 bases, and the junction held 9 bases outside the gene matches. CDR3 sequence: CASSQDSLAVEAGELFF. In DNA, the CDR3 is TGCGCCAGCAGCCAAGATTCACTAGCGGTGGAGGCCGGGGAGCTGTTTTTT.

This clonotype has at least ten counts. V and J are TRBV6-2 or TRBV6-3 and TRBJ1-5, with D tentatively TRBD1 (6 bases). V lost 7 bases to trimming and J lost 0 bases, with 19 bases between them. The CDR3 length is 17 residues. Germline CDR1 and CDR2: MNHEY and SVGEGT. This chain's CDR3 is CASTTADRYYSNQPQHF. DNA for the CDR3: TGTGCCAGCACCACAGCCGACAGGTATTATAGCAATCAGCCCCAGCATTTT.

This clonotype has a handful of counts. The chain couples TRBV7-2 to TRBJ1-6, with D uncertain. Germline lookup yields CDR1 SGHTA and CDR2 FQGNSA. Trimming took 5 bases from V and 14 from J, leaving 19 bases between them. The CDR3 extends over 14 amino acids. For the CDR3, the DNA is TGTGCCAGCAGCCCCATCCCGACGGCTTCGGCCCTCCACTTT. This codes for CASSPIPTASALHF.

The V and J genes are TRBV7-3 and TRBJ1-4; D gene uncertain. Germline lookup yields CDR1 SGHTA and CDR2 FQGTGA. The CDR3 has 13 residues. Trimming took off 5 bases at V and 14 bases at J, with 18 bases between the two ends. The CDR3 loop is CASSKIPGWHLFF. The DNA of the CDR3 is TGTGCCAGCAGCAAAATCCCCGGGTGGCACCTGTTTTTT.

The chain is built from TRBV19 and TRBJ1-5; tentatively, D is TRBD1 (5 bases). Trimming took 3 bases from V and 8 from J, leaving 14 bases between them. The germline gives CDR1 LNHDA, CDR2 SQIVND (reference sequence). This CDR3 has 14 amino acids. This CDR3 reads CASSIGGEMEPQHF. The CDR3 nucleotides read TGTGCCAGTAGTATCGGGGGTGAGATGGAGCCCCAGCATTTT.

V usage is TRBV3-1 and J usage is TRBJ2-1, with a tentative D call TRBD2 (5 bases). The CDR3 sequence is 13 residues long. Looked up from germline, CDR1 is LGHDT and CDR2 is YNNKEL (reference sequence). Deletions cut 5 bases from V and 3 bases from J, with 8 bases between. The CDR3 coding sequence is TGTGCCAGCAGCACCCGGGGCTACAATGAGCAGTTCTTC. Amino acids: CASSTRGYNEQFF.

This clonotype was detected only a few times. The chain is built from TRBV7-8 and TRBJ1-2; D is uncertain. The germline V gene has CDR1 SGHVS and CDR2 FQNEAQ. The CDR3 loop spans 12 amino acids. Trimming pared 4 bases from V and 5 bases from J, leaving 8 bases between. The CDR3 DNA reads as TGTGCCAGCAGCTCCTTGGGGTATGGCTACACCTTC. Residues: CASSSLGYGYTF.